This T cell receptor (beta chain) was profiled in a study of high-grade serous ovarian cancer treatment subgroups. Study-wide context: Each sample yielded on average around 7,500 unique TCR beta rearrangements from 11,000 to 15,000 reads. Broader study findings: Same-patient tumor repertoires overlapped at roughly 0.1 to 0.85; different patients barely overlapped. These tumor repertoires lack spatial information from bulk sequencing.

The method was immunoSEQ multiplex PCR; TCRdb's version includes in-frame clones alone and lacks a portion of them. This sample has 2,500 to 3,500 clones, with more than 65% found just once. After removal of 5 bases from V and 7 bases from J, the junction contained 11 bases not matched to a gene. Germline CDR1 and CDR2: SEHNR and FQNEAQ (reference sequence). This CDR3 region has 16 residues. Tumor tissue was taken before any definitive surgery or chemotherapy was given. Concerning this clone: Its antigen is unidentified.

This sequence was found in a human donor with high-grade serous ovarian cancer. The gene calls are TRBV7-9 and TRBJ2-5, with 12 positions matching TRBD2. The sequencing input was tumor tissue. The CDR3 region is CASSQPTSGSLGTQYF. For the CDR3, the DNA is TGTGCCAGCAGCCAACCGACTAGCGGGAGCTTGGGGACCCAGTACTTC. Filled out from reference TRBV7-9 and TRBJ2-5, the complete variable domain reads DTGVSQNPRHKITKRGQNVTFRCDPISEHNRLYWYRQTLGQGPEFLTYFQNEAQLEKSRLLSDRFSAERPKGSFSTLEIQRTEQGDSAMYLCASSQPTSGSLGTQYFGPGTRLLVL.